The 10 T cell receptor beta chains below come from one sample, sequenced in a study of CD8 T cells in ankylosing spondylitis. Study findings and constraints: What seemed typical of ankylosing spondylitis blood was a TCR beta motif built from eight highly homologous variants.

In TCRdb, the 5' RACE reads were re-called with MiXCR into one record per CDR3 protein. There are approximately 540,000 distinct CDR3 sequences in the sample; over 9.5% occur only once, and nearly 7% lies in the top ten. Which antigens these TCRs recognize remains unknown. Sequenced input: blood, either unsorted or a sorted T cell fraction (not recorded which). The receptors come from a male donor with ankylosing spondylitis.

This clonotype was recorded at least ten times. This CDR3 reads CAISVGQGSNTGELFF. The DNA for the CDR3 is TGTGCCATCAGTGTGGGACAGGGATCGAACACCGGGGAGCTGTTTTTT. The gene calls are TRBV10-3 and TRBJ2-2, with TRBD1 matching 9 bases. V gave up 4 bases and J gave up 0 bases; unmatched junction bases: 3. CDR3 size: 16 residues. CDR1 and CDR2 (germline): ENHRY, SYGVKD.

This clonotype was observed a few times. The chain joins TRBV4-2 to TRBJ2-5, with D unclear. There are 14 residues in the CDR3. CDR1 LGHNA and CDR2 YNFKEQ come from the germline V gene. V was trimmed by 2 bases and J by 13 bases, leaving 20 bases between them. The CDR3 nucleotides read TGTGCCAGCAGCCAAAGCTGGCAGGAGCTTGACCGGTACTTC. Translating gives CASSQSWQELDRYF.

This clonotype was found many times. This chain links TRBV15 with TRBJ2-3; perhaps TRBD2 as D (5 bases). Between the trimmed V and J ends, which lost 3 bases and 2 bases, there was a span of 15 bases. Germline V lookup: CDR1 LNHNV, CDR2 YYDKDF (reference sequence). CDR3 length: 16 residues. The CDR3 nucleotides are TGTGCCACCAGCAGGATAAAAGCGGAGCACACAGATACGCAGTATTTT. Protein sequence: CATSRIKAEHTDTQYF.

V and J are TRBV2 and TRBJ2-1; D not certain. V dropped 5 bases and J dropped 6 bases, with 17 bases sitting between them. Germline V gene sequence: CDR1 SNHLY, CDR2 FYNNEI. This CDR3 has 15 amino acids. CDR3 amino acids: CASSPDSSLVNEQFF. CDR3 sequence (DNA): TGTGCCAGCAGTCCCGACTCATCTCTGGTCAATGAGCAGTTCTTC.

CDR3 loop: CASSPRGGAAEAFF. The CDR3 DNA is TGTGCCAGCAGCCCGAGAGGGGGGGCCGCTGAAGCTTTCTTT. The chain links TRBV9 to TRBJ1-1; D is perhaps TRBD1 (6 bases). Trimming removed 4 bases from V and 6 bases from J, with 16 bases in between. The CDR3 covers 14 residues. CDR1 SGDLS and CDR2 YYNGEE come from the germline V gene.

DNA for the CDR3: TGTGCCAGCAGGGAACGTAGGGGGGCAGATACGCAGTATTTT. Its translation: CASRERRGADTQYF. The V and J genes are TRBV27 and TRBJ2-3; D might be TRBD1 or TRBD2, each matching 6 bases. The CDR3 has 14 amino acids. V dropped 6 bases and J dropped 4 bases, with 14 bases sitting between them. Germline V gene lookup returns CDR1 MNHEY and CDR2 SMNVEV (reference sequence).

The V call is TRBV20-1, the J call TRBJ2-1, with a possible D match to TRBD2 (5 bases). Looked up from germline, CDR1 is DFQATT and CDR2 is SNEGSKA (reference sequence). V was cut by 0 bases and J by 6 bases, with 12 bases left in between. The CDR3 covers 14 residues. In DNA form, the CDR3 reads TGCAGTGCTAGAGATCTCCTAGCTGTCAATGAGCAGTTCTTC. Its translation is CSARDLLAVNEQFF.

This clonotype was counted at least ten times. The chain joins TRBV29-1 to TRBJ2-3; TRBD2 agrees at 14 bases. This CDR3 has 18 residues. With 5 bases clipped from V and 2 bases from J, the junction kept 12 bases outside the gene matches. Germline assignment: CDR1 SQVTM and CDR2 ANQGSEA. The CDR3 spells CSVWAGGLAGVDTDTQYF. In DNA form, the CDR3 reads TGCAGCGTTTGGGCCGGGGGACTAGCGGGAGTTGACACAGATACGCAGTATTTT.

The chain carries TRBV3-1 and TRBJ2-3, with 10 positions matching TRBD2. Trimming took 4 bases from V and 1 from J; bases not matched to a gene: 11. CDR3 length: 18 residues. Germline CDR1 reads LGHDT; CDR2 reads YNNKEL (reference sequence). CDR3 amino acids: CASSPWIASGRGTDTQYF. Here the CDR3 DNA reads TGTGCCAGCAGCCCTTGGATTGCTAGCGGGAGAGGCACAGATACGCAGTATTTT.

This clonotype came up a few times. The chain couples TRBV12-3 or TRBV12-4 to TRBJ2-2, with unresolved D. This CDR3 is 15 amino acids long. The V and J ends lost 3 bases and 0 bases respectively, with 8 bases between them. The CDR3 here is CASSLGSSNTGELFF. CDR3 nucleotide sequence: TGTGCCAGCAGTTTGGGAAGTTCGAACACCGGGGAGCTGTTTTTT.